This section outlines one T cell receptor (beta chain) sequence together with its context. This sample stems from a study of blood T cell repertoires in COVID-19. V gave up 0 bases and J gave up 7 bases, with 18 bases separating them. The CDR3 extends over 17 amino acids. CDR1 and CDR2 from the germline V gene are SGHAT and FQNNGV. Sequenced by immunoSEQ multiplex PCR; TCRdb stores in-frame clones only, minus some. In the table there are some 150,000 clones, 70% to 90% of which are singletons. Patients at the Seattle site were enrolled during active infection and followed longitudinally. The genes are TRBV11-2 and TRBJ2-2; possible D gene TRBD2, 5 bases. Sequenced material: peripheral blood. The receptor was isolated from a woman aged 60 to 75 with COVID-19, enrolled during active disease. In DNA, the CDR3 is TGTGCCAGCAGCTTAGAGCTCTGGGTAGCGCGGAGCGGGGAGCTGTTTTTT. Protein: CASSLELWVARSGELFF.